The rows below give T cell receptor beta chains drawn from one sample of a study of T cell responses to AZD1222 COVID-19 vaccine. Generated by immunoSEQ multiplex PCR, the TCRdb table keeps only in-frame clones and is missing some. The sample includes approximately 150,000 clones, roughly 90% of them seen just once. The material was peripheral blood, obtained 28 days after the second AZD1222 dose. Every receptor here comes from an adult who received the AZD1222 COVID-19 vaccine. Both conserved end residues are part of each CDR3. Each record gives: clone size, V gene, D gene, J gene, CDR3 protein, CDR3 DNA. The D gene is left open where the match is weak. The size of a clone is reported for some rows only, either as once, few or many, or as a class for expanded clones.

.	TRBV4-3	TRBD1	TRBJ1-2	CASSQPGQGGYTF	TGCGCCAGCAGCCAACCCGGACAGGGTGGCTACACCTTC
.	TRBV19	TRBD1	TRBJ1-5	CASSMTGAGNQPQHF	TGTGCCAGTAGTATGACAGGGGCTGGCAATCAGCCCCAGCATTTT
.	TRBV5-4	TRBD2	TRBJ2-2	CASSGLAANTGELFF	TGTGCCAGCAGCGGCCTAGCGGCAAACACCGGGGAGCTGTTTTTT
.	TRBV12-3/TRBV12-4	.	TRBJ2-5	CASSSDTETQYF	TGTGCCAGCAGTTCAGACACGGAGACCCAGTACTTC
.	TRBV6-6	.	TRBJ2-2	CASSRNTNTGELFF	TGTGCCAGCAGTCGCAACACGAACACCGGGGAGCTGTTTTTT
.	TRBV18	.	TRBJ1-4	CASSTNEKLFF	TGTGCCAGCTCAACTAATGAAAAACTGTTTTTT
.	TRBV5-1	.	TRBJ2-3	CASSLIPGLGRDTQYF	TGCGCCAGCAGCCTAATCCCGGGACTTGGGCGAGATACGCAGTATTTT
.	TRBV30	.	TRBJ1-5	CAWSAQTNSNQPQHF	TGTGCCTGGAGTGCCCAGACAAATAGCAATCAGCCCCAGCATTTT
once	TRBV3-1/TRBV3-2	TRBD1	TRBJ1-1	CASSLGTANTEAFF	TGTGCCAGCAGCCTCGGGACAGCGAACACTGAAGCTTTCTTT
.	TRBV24-1	.	TRBJ1-4	CATSERGGPGEKLFF	TGTGCCACCAGTGAGCGTGGAGGACCGGGGGAAAAACTGTTTTTT
.	TRBV5-4	TRBD1	TRBJ2-7	CASRPDRAAYEQYF	TGTGCCAGCAGACCTGACAGGGCCGCCTACGAGCAGTACTTC
.	TRBV3-1/TRBV3-2	.	TRBJ1-1	CATTRGTVNTEAFF	TGTGCCACCACGAGGGGAACAGTGAACACTGAAGCTTTCTTT
.	TRBV6-5	TRBD1	TRBJ1-1	CASRTGGTEAFF	TGTGCCAGCAGGACAGGGGGCACTGAAGCTTTCTTT
.	TRBV28	TRBD1	TRBJ1-5	CASSFKGAVSQPQHF	TGTGCCAGCAGTTTTAAGGGGGCTGTCAGCCAGCCCCAGCATTTT
once	TRBV19	.	TRBJ1-1	CASSMKRDTEAFF	TGTGCCAGTAGTATGAAGAGGGACACTGAAGCTTTCTTT
.	TRBV3-1/TRBV3-2	.	TRBJ1-2	CASSQDYGLAGEYGYTF	TGTGCCAGCAGCCAAGATTACGGGCTAGCAGGAGAGTATGGCTACACCTTC
.	TRBV5-4	.	TRBJ1-2	CASSLEGTTYGYTF	TGTGCCAGCAGCTTGGAGGGGACCACCTATGGCTACACCTTC
.	TRBV9	TRBD2	TRBJ2-5	CASSASGMGETQYF	TGTGCCAGCAGCGCTAGCGGGATGGGGGAGACCCAGTACTTC
.	TRBV18	.	TRBJ1-1	CASSFKDSTEAFF	TGTGCCAGCTCATTCAAGGATAGCACTGAAGCTTTCTTT
.	TRBV30	TRBD1	TRBJ1-6	CAWSRDRGNSPLHF	TGTGCCTGGAGTCGCGACAGGGGAAATTCACCCCTCCACTTT
.	TRBV6-1	.	TRBJ1-2	CASSEVVGVGYGYTF	TGTGCCAGCAGTGAAGTAGTGGGGGTTGGCTATGGCTACACCTTC
.	TRBV29-1	TRBD1	TRBJ1-1	CSVNRGYGEAFF	TGCAGCGTTAACAGGGGATACGGAGAAGCTTTCTTT
.	TRBV30	TRBD1	TRBJ2-7	CAWEGQAPQQYF	TGTGCCTGGGAGGGACAGGCGCCCCAGCAGTACTTC
once	TRBV6-5	.	TRBJ1-1	CASSYLSNTEAFF	TGTGCCAGCAGTTACCTCTCAAACACTGAAGCTTTCTTT
once	TRBV5-1	.	TRBJ1-5	CASSPDGDQPQHF	TGCGCCAGCAGCCCGGATGGGGATCAGCCCCAGCATTTT
.	TRBV29-1	TRBD1	TRBJ2-1	CSVAPTGATYNEQFF	TGCAGCGTTGCCCCGACAGGGGCGACCTACAATGAGCAGTTCTTC
few	TRBV3-1/TRBV3-2	.	TRBJ2-3	CASSHRTGTDTQYF	TGTGCCAGCAGCCACAGAACCGGCACAGATACGCAGTATTTT
.	TRBV5-6	.	TRBJ1-2	CASTSGGRTYGYTF	TGTGCCAGCACCTCTGGGGGCAGAACCTATGGCTACACCTTC
.	TRBV28	.	TRBJ2-5	CASGSEGETQYF	TGTGCCAGCGGGAGTGAGGGGGAGACCCAGTACTTC
few	TRBV6-1	TRBD2	TRBJ2-2	CASSEGVAGGVWELFF	TGTGCCAGCAGTGAAGGGGTAGCGGGAGGGGTTTGGGAGCTGTTTTTT
.	TRBV30	.	TRBJ1-2	CAWSFHIGYTF	TGTGCCTGGAGCTTCCACATAGGCTACACCTTC
.	TRBV3-1/TRBV3-2	.	TRBJ2-7	CASSLDLSYEQYF	TGTGCCAGCAGCCTCGACTTGTCCTACGAGCAGTACTTC
.	TRBV28	TRBD2	TRBJ2-3	CASSLTSGGFSSTDTQYF	TGTGCCAGCAGTTTGACTAGCGGGGGCTTTTCTAGCACAGATACGCAGTATTTT
.	TRBV6-6	.	TRBJ1-2	CASSPPPDGNYGYTF	TGTGCCAGCAGCCCCCCCCCGGACGGAAACTATGGCTACACCTTC
.	TRBV6-1	TRBD1	TRBJ1-4	CASSEGQGGEKLFF	TGTGCCAGCAGTGAAGGGCAGGGGGGTGAAAAACTGTTTTTT
.	TRBV5-1	.	TRBJ2-5	CASSLGVAVAETQYF	TGCGCCAGCAGCTTGGGTGTAGCGGTGGCGGAGACCCAGTACTTC
.	TRBV5-1	TRBD2	TRBJ2-5	CASSFSGSREETQYF	TGCGCCAGCAGCTTTAGCGGGAGTAGGGAAGAGACCCAGTACTTC
.	TRBV11-2	.	TRBJ1-6	CASSRGSYNSPLHF	TGTGCCAGCAGTAGGGGCTCCTATAATTCACCCCTCCACTTT
.	TRBV9	TRBD1	TRBJ1-6	CASSVSTGKAKPYNSPLHF	TGTGCCAGCAGCGTTTCGACAGGGAAGGCGAAGCCTTATAATTCACCCCTCCACTTT
.	TRBV11-3	TRBD2	TRBJ2-1	CASSPGLEVYNEQFF	TGTGCCAGCAGCCCGGGACTAGAAGTCTACAATGAGCAGTTCTTC
.	TRBV5-1	TRBD2	TRBJ2-3	CASSLGRGRRTDTQYF	TGCGCCAGCAGCTTGGGGCGGGGGAGACGCACAGATACGCAGTATTTT
.	TRBV5-1	.	TRBJ2-1	CASSLLGSPPYNEQFF	TGCGCCAGCAGCTTATTGGGGAGCCCACCCTACAATGAGCAGTTCTTC
few	TRBV6-5	.	TRBJ1-4	CASSYTRAVGEKLFF	TGTGCCAGCAGTTACACCAGGGCGGTCGGGGAAAAACTGTTTTTT
.	TRBV5-1	.	TRBJ1-2	CASSMEPTGGYTF	TGCGCCAGCAGCATGGAACCTACCGGGGGCTACACCTTC
.	TRBV5-8	.	TRBJ1-3	CASSPGHREPLSGNTIYF	TGTGCCAGCAGTCCGGGACACCGAGAGCCTCTCTCTGGAAACACCATATATTTT
.	TRBV6-6	TRBD1	TRBJ1-6	CASSGDRATRGSPLHF	TGTGCCAGCAGTGGGGACAGGGCAACCCGGGGTTCACCCCTCCACTTT
.	TRBV28	TRBD1	TRBJ1-4	CASSSVSGTARNSFF	TGTGCCAGCAGTTCCGTCTCCGGGACAGCAAGAAACTCGTTTTTT
.	TRBV6-5	TRBD1	TRBJ1-5	CASRGQGRNQPQHF	TGTGCCAGCCGGGGACAGGGGAGGAATCAGCCCCAGCATTTT
many	TRBV28	.	TRBJ1-1	CASSLTTETEAFF	TGTGCCAGCAGTTTAACAACGGAGACTGAAGCTTTCTTT
.	TRBV9	.	TRBJ2-3	CASSVTPTDTQYF	TGTGCCAGCAGCGTGACGCCCACAGATACGCAGTATTTT